This entry features one T cell receptor beta chain sequence. The specificity of this receptor is unknown. Base qualities are not recorded, but no much larger clone differs from it by a single base. The donors were healthy, HIV-negative adults with no recently reported acute infections or vaccinations. Every donor was a Caucasian adult living in Nashville, Tennessee, USA. CD4+ T cells were enriched through magnetic negative selection, after which naive cells were positively selected on CD45RA and the remaining negative fraction served as the memory subset. After blood collection by leukapheresis, PBMCs were isolated using Ficoll-Histopaque density gradient centrifugation and then cryopreserved in the vapor phase of liquid nitrogen. Purity and quantity of every magnetically sorted T cell population were checked by analytical flow cytometry. Genomic DNA was isolated from every sorted fraction and measured by UV absorbance on a Nanodrop 2000c.

V is trimmed back by 3 bases and J by 7 bases, and the junction contains 11 bases that no gene match accounts for. Looking up the germline V gene (reference sequence) yields CDR1 GTSNPN and CDR2 SVGIG. The CDR3 covers 15 residues, taking in both the cysteine and the phenylalanine. Here the CDR3 DNA is all that survives: 45 bases in frame from base 1. This specimen comes from a study of shared clonotypes between healthy human individuals (TCRdb year 2020). Notes on the research overall: The cohort included three men and a couple of women between 18 and 49 years of age. For each donor, CD4 naive and CD4 memory were each given three plates, CD8 naive was given two plates, and CD8 memory was given one plate. Blood TCR repertoires of a handful of healthy adults were deeply sequenced to estimate repertoire size and the extent of clonotype sharing between individuals. Libraries were prepared and TCR repertoires were sequenced by different laboratories using diverse techniques, in order to increase sequencing depth and limit assay-specific biases. Per donor, leukapheresis produced somewhere between about 0.94 and 8.9 billion PBMCs.

Using the deep immunoSEQ assay, multiplex PCR amplified TCR CDR3 regions from genomic DNA. Genomic DNA extracted from each cell subset was distributed evenly over all wells of several immunoSEQ 96-well plates, and each plate served as one replicate. Each replicate PCR for sorted subsets received roughly 200 ng genomic DNA, equal to 30,000 or so T cell genomes. Purified libraries were quantified with a Qubit 3.0 fluorometer, sized on a Bioanalyzer 2100, and re-quantified with the KAPA Library Quantification kit. Every immunoSEQ 96-well plate was sequenced on a separate single-read 150-cycle Illumina NextSeq 550 flow cell. The study's own analysis went as follows. The immunoSEQ output contained only junctional sequences without quality scores, so filtering could not match that applied to full-length reads. To assign V/J genes and CDR3, sequences were annotated against IMGT germline references using PyIR, a Python wrapper for IgBLAST v1.9. Any read was removed if the V/J assignment was weak (E-value above 1e-6), the CDR3 was missing, or the read contained stop codons, out-of-frame junctions, or ambiguous translated residues. V3J clonotypes were defined by identical inferred V gene, J gene, and CDR3 amino acid sequence. The percentage overlap between two repertoires was calculated by dividing the number of shared unique clonotypes by the size of the smaller repertoire. Three approaches were used to assess repertoire richness: RTK rarefaction, the Chao1 estimator, and Recon v2.1 estimates of unobserved clonotypes. OLGA was used to compute generation probabilities for all TCRbeta clonotypes that the gDNA method yielded from a handful of donors. Here the immuneACCESS table is served through TCRdb, limited to in-frame sequences with V and J called. Missing clones are a known gap in these copies; in checked studies unresolved V genes cover under half, and the rest lacks a known reason. V and J calls and clone size are as listed in that table; D and trimming were resolved from the DNA. In this sample the table shows millions of clones, 95% of which occur a single time. The leading ten clones occupy 0.1% to 0.15% of the sample.

Overall study outcomes, separate from this receptor: Naive subsets generally had larger estimated clonotype richness than memory subsets did. Pairwise subsampling led to the expectation that sequencing depth would affect the degree of clonotype sharing among donors. Rarefaction of sorted-subset datasets indicated incomplete sequencing despite the large sequencing depth. Compared with non-shared clonotypes, the clonotypes found in all four sorted-subset donors had higher generation probabilities. Sampling was restricted to blood, and TCR repertoires in tissue are likely to differ from TCR repertoires in blood. Approximately 5% of naive CD4, 3.5% of naive CD8, approximately 2% of memory CD4, and around 0.4% of memory CD8 clonotypes were shared across a few donors. Because the study included only a small number of donors, the genetic and exposure-history diversity represented was limited.

The source is a man aged 18 to 29 in good health. The sequenced material came from naive CD4+ T cells sorted from blood. What this sample's cell subset or site label stands for: CD45RA+ positively selected. Recombination joined TRBV30 with TRBJ2-7; the junction holds 11 bases that match TRBD1. The bases read TGTGCCTGGAGCCCCCGGACAGGGGGCGTACGGGAGCAGTACTTC. The translation is CAWSPRTGGVREQYF.